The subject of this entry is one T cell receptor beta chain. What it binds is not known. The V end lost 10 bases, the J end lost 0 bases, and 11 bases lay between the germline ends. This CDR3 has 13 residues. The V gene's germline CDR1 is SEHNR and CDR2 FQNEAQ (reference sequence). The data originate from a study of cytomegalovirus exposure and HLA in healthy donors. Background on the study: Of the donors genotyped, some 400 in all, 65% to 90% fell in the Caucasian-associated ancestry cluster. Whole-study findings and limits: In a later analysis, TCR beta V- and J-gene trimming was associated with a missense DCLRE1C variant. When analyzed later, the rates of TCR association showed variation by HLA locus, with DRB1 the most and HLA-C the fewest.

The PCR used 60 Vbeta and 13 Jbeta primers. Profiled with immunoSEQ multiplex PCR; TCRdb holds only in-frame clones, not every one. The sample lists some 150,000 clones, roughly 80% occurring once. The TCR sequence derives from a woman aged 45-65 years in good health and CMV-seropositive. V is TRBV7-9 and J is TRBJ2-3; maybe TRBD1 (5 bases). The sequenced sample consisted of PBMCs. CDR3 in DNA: TGTGCCAACACAGGTCCTAGCACAGATACGCAGTATTTT. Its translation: CANTGPSTDTQYF.